Shown below are 6 T cell receptor beta chains from a single sample sequenced in a study of shared clonotypes between healthy human individuals. The method was immunoSEQ multiplex PCR; TCRdb's version includes in-frame clones alone and lacks a portion of them. The top ten clones hold roughly 1.2% of a sample with approximately 1,500,000 clones, about 96% of them seen once. Material: naive CD4+ T cells sorted from blood. Subset noted: CD45RA+ positively selected. The origin of the receptors is a man in his thirties or forties in good health.

As to this clone: The sample has other DNA sequences that encode this CDR3 too. This chain uses TRBV18 with TRBJ1-5; maybe TRBD1 (6 bases). Between the trimmed V and J ends, which lost 5 bases and 1 base, there was a span of 9 bases. Germline assignment: CDR1 KGHSH and CDR2 LQKENI. The CDR3 totals 14 residues. CDR3 bases: TGTGCCAGCTCAGCAACAGGGAGCAATCAGCCCCAGCATTTT. Protein: CASSATGSNQPQHF.

The chain joins TRBV9 to TRBJ2-1; 9 nucleotides align to TRBD2. The CDR3 length is 17 residues. Germline trimming cut 4 bases from V and 8 bases from J; bases unmatched to any gene: 16. Germline V gene lookup returns CDR1 SGDLS and CDR2 YYNGEE. DNA of the CDR3: TGTGCCAGCAGCCCTCCCCTCTTGCGGGAGGGTCGCGATGAGCAGTTCTTC. Translated: CASSPPLLREGRDEQFF.

The V gene is TRBV5-4, the J gene TRBJ2-3; perhaps TRBD2 as D (6 bases). The CDR3 loop spans 16 amino acids. Between the trimmed V and J ends, which lost 0 bases and 2 bases, there was a span of 13 bases. Germline V gene lookup returns CDR1 SGHNT and CDR2 YYREEE (reference sequence). The CDR3 sequence: CASSLVAGTYTDTQYF. The CDR3, as DNA: TGTGCCAGCAGCTTGGTGGCGGGGACTTACACAGATACGCAGTATTTT.

The CDR3 loop reads CASSPGQGMIGNTIYF. DNA for the CDR3: TGTGCCAGCAGCCCGGGACAGGGTATGATCGGAAACACCATATATTTT. The rearrangement links TRBV9 to TRBJ1-3; 9 nucleotides match TRBD1. V dropped 4 bases and J dropped 4; count of bases not matched to a gene: 9. In germline, CDR1 is SGDLS, CDR2 YYNGEE. This CDR3 has 16 residues.

The V call is TRBV27, the J call TRBJ2-2, with 7 nucleotides matching TRBD2. Germline CDR1 and CDR2: MNHEY and SMNVEV (reference sequence). With 8 bases clipped from V and 6 bases from J, the junction kept 12 bases outside the gene matches. CDR3 size: 15 residues. Here the CDR3 reads CASYPRTSRPGELFF. The CDR3 bases are TGTGCCAGCTATCCCAGGACTAGTCGTCCCGGGGAGCTGTTTTTT.

The chain has TRBV13 and TRBJ1-2; 10 positions match TRBD1. The V and J ends lost 5 bases and 4 bases, in that order; junction bases with no gene match: 7. This CDR3 comprises 15 residues. Per the germline V gene, CDR1 is PRHDT and CDR2 is FYEKMQ (reference sequence). CDR3 protein: CASSGRGQGSYGYTF. The DNA of the CDR3 is TGTGCCAGCAGCGGGAGGGGACAGGGGAGCTATGGCTACACCTTC. The full variable domain, rest sourced from reference TRBV13 and TRBJ1-2, is AAGVIQSPRHLIKEKRETATLKCYPIPRHDTVYWYQQGPGQDPQFLISFYEKMQSDKGSIPDRFSAQQFSDYHSELNMSSLELGDSALYFCASSGRGQGSYGYTFGSGTRLTVV.